This paragraph reports one T cell receptor beta chain. What it binds is unknown. This record comes from a study of cytomegalovirus exposure and HLA in healthy donors. Study results and caveats: Most TCR sequences were seen very rarely across donors, but some public TCRs occurred in many.

Use of 60 Vbeta and 13 Jbeta primers characterized the PCR. TCRdb's copy holds only in-frame clones and misses some; the assay was immunoSEQ multiplex PCR. The table includes 65,000 to 80,000 clones, around 79% detected once. The junction had 6 bases not matched to a gene; V was cut back by 0 bases and J by 4 bases. CDR3 length equals 15 residues. Germline assignment: CDR1 SGDLS and CDR2 YYNGEE. V usage is TRBV9 and J usage is TRBJ2-7; 8 bases fit TRBD1. The sequencing input was PBMCs. The receptor was derived from a woman aged 40 to 50 in good health and CMV-seropositive. This CDR3 is CASSVGSGGRYEQYF. CDR3 nucleotides: TGTGCCAGCAGCGTAGGTTCAGGGGGCCGGTACGAGCAGTACTTC.